These 20 T cell receptor beta chains were sequenced from one sample in a study of blood T cell repertoires in COVID-19 (dated by TCRdb to 2018 to 2021). Receptor libraries were prepared by the immunoSEQ multiplex PCR assay. In TCRdb, the immuneACCESS table is reduced to in-frame sequences with V and J assigned. These tables do not hold every clone; where another copy was compared, an unresolved V gene accounts for under half, and the others remain unexplained. The sample table contains some 87,000 clones; only one count was recorded for more than 80% of them. The leading ten clones occupy more than 20% of the sample. Source material: peripheral blood. All receptors come from a human donor in a cohort sampled during active COVID-19.

The genes are TRBV18 and TRBJ2-3, with TRBD1 matching over 10 bases. With 4 bases clipped from V and 3 bases from J, the junction kept 1 base outside the gene matches. CDR1 and CDR2 from the germline V gene are KGHSH and LQKENI. The CDR3 loop spans 14 amino acids. This CDR3 reads CASSQDRGTDTQYF. CDR3 DNA: TGTGCCAGCTCACAGGACAGGGGGACAGATACGCAGTATTTT.

The chain combines TRBV6-5 with TRBJ2-3; 9 nucleotides agree with TRBD2. The CDR3 covers 13 residues. V trimming: 11 bases; J trimming: 0 bases; junction bases outside the gene matches: 3. Germline V gene lookup returns CDR1 MNHEY and CDR2 SVGAGI. The CDR3 reads CAEAGGSTDTQYF. The CDR3 DNA reads as TGTGCCGAGGCGGGGGGGAGCACAGATACGCAGTATTTT.

The V and J genes are TRBV29-1 and TRBJ2-2; 10 bases fit TRBD1. The CDR3 has 17 amino acids. From germline, CDR1 is SQVTM and CDR2 ANQGSEA. The V and J ends lost 1 base and 1 base, in that order; junction bases with no gene match: 6. The CDR3 reads CSVEGDRGPRNTGELFF. In DNA form, the CDR3 reads TGCAGCGTTGAAGGGGACAGGGGACCTCGGAACACCGGGGAGCTGTTTTTT.

The chain carries TRBV6-5 and TRBJ1-3, with D perhaps matching TRBD1 (6 bases). The germline CDR1 and CDR2 sequences are MNHEY and SVGAGI. The CDR3 length is 14 residues. Between the trimmed V and J ends, which lost 5 bases and 3 bases, there was a span of 11 bases. This CDR3 is CASSRGQDGNTIYF. CDR3 bases: TGTGCCAGCAGTCGGGGACAAGATGGAAACACCATATATTTT.

The chain uses TRBV3-1 (or the pseudogene TRBV3-2) and TRBJ1-2; D remains unclear. V was clipped by 1 base and J by 5 bases, with 8 bases between them. The CDR3 spans 13 residues. Per the germline V gene, CDR1 is LGHDT and CDR2 is YNNKEL (reference sequence). The CDR3 is CASSQVYSYGYTF. The DNA for the CDR3 is TGTGCCAGCAGCCAAGTCTACAGTTATGGCTACACCTTC.

The CDR3 loop is CSARSDRDYTF. The CDR3 DNA reads TGCAGTGCTAGATCGGACAGAGACTACACCTTC. This rearrangement joins TRBV20-1 to TRBJ1-2, with a possible D match to TRBD1 (6 bases). This CDR3 is built from 11 residues. V was trimmed by 2 bases and J by 10 bases, leaving 11 bases between them. Germline CDR1 DFQATT, CDR2 SNEGSKA (reference sequence).

The V gene is TRBV5-1, the J gene TRBJ2-3; D may be TRBD2 (6 bases). V lost 2 bases to trimming and J lost 3 bases, with 25 bases between them. The CDR3 sequence is 19 residues long. Germline CDR1 reads SGHRS; CDR2 reads YFSETQ. The DNA for the CDR3 is TGCGCCAGCAGCTTCCCGGCCGGGACTCCTGACCTAGCAACAGATACGCAGTATTTT. Protein product: CASSFPAGTPDLATDTQYF.

This sequence joins TRBV28 and TRBJ1-5, with 7 nucleotides matching TRBD1. The J segment lost 5 bases and the V segment lost 5 bases, leaving 6 bases of the junction unmatched. The germline V gene has CDR1 MDHEN and CDR2 SYDVKM. The CDR3 spans 14 residues. CDR3 sequence (DNA): TGTGCCAGCAGTATTCTTACAGGGGATCAGCCCCAGCATTTT. Translation gives CASSILTGDQPQHF.

The rearrangement uses TRBV6-1 and TRBJ2-1; 7 nucleotides match TRBD1. With 4 bases clipped from V and 0 bases from J, the junction kept 6 bases outside the gene matches. Germline loops: CDR1 MNHNS, CDR2 SASEGT. The CDR3 contains 16 residues. CDR3: CASSGPGTASYNEQFF. The CDR3 coding sequence is TGTGCCAGCAGTGGACCTGGGACAGCCTCCTACAATGAGCAGTTCTTC.

J is TRBJ2-3 and V is TRBV18; 10 bases match TRBD1. Germline V gene lookup returns CDR1 KGHSH and CDR2 LQKENI. With V trimmed by 3 bases and J by 5 bases, 5 bases remained unmatched. The CDR3 loop spans 15 amino acids. The CDR3 sequence is CASSPYGQGVDTQYF. Here the CDR3 DNA reads TGTGCCAGCTCACCGTACGGACAGGGGGTAGATACGCAGTATTTT.

The V and J genes are TRBV10-1 and TRBJ1-3; D gene unclear. V lost 6 bases and J lost 0, with 9 bases in between. This CDR3 is 14 amino acids long. Germline V gene lookup returns CDR1 WNHNN and CDR2 SYGVQD (reference sequence). For the CDR3, the DNA is TGCGCCAGCAGCGACAACTTCTCTGGAAACACCATATATTTT. This codes for CASSDNFSGNTIYF.

The CDR3 DNA reads TGCGCCAGCAGCTTGATACAGTCGAATAATTCACCCCTCCACTTT. Its protein product is CASSLIQSNNSPLHF. The chain uses TRBV5-1 and TRBJ1-6; D is undetermined. CDR3 length equals 15 residues. Germline V gene data show CDR1 as SGHRS and CDR2 as YFSETQ. Trimming cost V 1 base and J 5 bases, with 10 bases left between them. The whole variable domain, filled in from reference TRBV5-1 and TRBJ1-6, reads KAGVTQTPRYLIKTRGQQVTLSCSPISGHRSVSWYQQTPGQGLQFLFEYFSETQRNKGNFPGRFSGRQFSNSRSEMNVSTLELGDSALYLCASSLIQSNNSPLHFGNGTRLTVT.

The chain has TRBV7-9 and TRBJ2-7; TRBD2 matches at 7 bases. The CDR3 is 16 amino acids. The germline CDR1 and CDR2 sequences are SEHNR and FQNEAQ (reference sequence). The V and J ends lost 0 bases and 6 bases, in that order; junction bases with no gene match: 11. The CDR3 spells CASSLAGGGRVAEQYF. CDR3 sequence (DNA): TGTGCCAGCAGCTTAGCCGGCGGCGGGAGAGTCGCCGAGCAGTACTTC.

The genes are TRBV5-1 and TRBJ1-4; 9 nucleotides match TRBD1. Germline CDR1 SGHRS, CDR2 YFSETQ. The CDR3 totals 15 residues. The V segment lost 8 bases and the J segment 3 bases; nucleotides outside the gene matches: 8. CDR3 bases: TGCGCCAGTAAACAGGGGGCGCACGCTAATGAAAAACTGTTTTTT. Its protein is CASKQGAHANEKLFF.

This clone was seen just once. The gene calls are TRBV6-5 and TRBJ1-2; TRBD1 might be the D (5 bases). In germline, CDR1 is MNHEY, CDR2 SVGAGI. V was pared by 0 bases and J by 6 bases, with 17 bases between. The CDR3 runs 16 residues. DNA of the CDR3: TGTGCCAGCAGTTACTCGTTTTCGGGCAGGGTTGATGGCTACACCTTC. It yields the protein CASSYSFSGRVDGYTF.

This chain uses TRBV18 with TRBJ2-2; tentatively, D is TRBD1 (5 bases). Deletions cut 4 bases from V and 0 bases from J, with 9 bases between. CDR3 length equals 15 residues. The germline V gene has CDR1 KGHSH and CDR2 LQKENI. DNA for the CDR3: TGTGCCAGCTCACTTTTACAGGCGAACACCGGGGAGCTGTTTTTT. It codes for CASSLLQANTGELFF.

This clone has a single count. The rearrangement links TRBV12-3 or TRBV12-4 to TRBJ2-3, with 8 bases fitting TRBD1. V was clipped by 6 bases and J by 4 bases; unmatched bases: 3. This CDR3 is built from 13 residues. The CDR3 protein is CASRMTGADTQYF. CDR3 nucleotides: TGTGCCAGCAGGATGACAGGGGCAGATACGCAGTATTTT.

This chain joins TRBV11-2 and TRBJ2-7; D gene uncertain. Trimming took off 3 bases at V and 0 bases at J, with 6 bases between the two ends. CDR1 is SGHAT and CDR2 is FQNNGV in the germline V gene. The CDR3 length is 13 residues. CDR3 bases: TGTGCCAGCAGCTTGGAGAGCTCCTACGAGCAGTACTTC. This gives the protein CASSLESSYEQYF.

This clone came up a few times. V is TRBV27 and J is TRBJ1-2; TRBD1 matches at 9 bases. Germline V gene data show CDR1 as MNHEY and CDR2 as SMNVEV (reference sequence). The CDR3 is made up of 15 amino acids. V lost 6 bases, J lost 7 bases, and 12 bases stayed unmatched. The CDR3 DNA reads TGTGCCAGCAGGGCACCGACAGGGGGGTTTAGTGGCTACACCTTC. This sequence encodes CASRAPTGGFSGYTF.

This clone has a single count. The genes are TRBV19 and TRBJ1-6; TRBD1 matches at 9 bases. Trimming cost V 7 bases and J 4 bases; bases outside gene matches: 8. The CDR3 spans 16 residues. The germline gives CDR1 LNHDA, CDR2 SQIVND (reference sequence). CDR3 region: CASTRGGQGYNSPLHF. The CDR3 region has the DNA TGTGCCAGTACCCGGGGAGGACAGGGGTATAATTCACCCCTCCACTTT.